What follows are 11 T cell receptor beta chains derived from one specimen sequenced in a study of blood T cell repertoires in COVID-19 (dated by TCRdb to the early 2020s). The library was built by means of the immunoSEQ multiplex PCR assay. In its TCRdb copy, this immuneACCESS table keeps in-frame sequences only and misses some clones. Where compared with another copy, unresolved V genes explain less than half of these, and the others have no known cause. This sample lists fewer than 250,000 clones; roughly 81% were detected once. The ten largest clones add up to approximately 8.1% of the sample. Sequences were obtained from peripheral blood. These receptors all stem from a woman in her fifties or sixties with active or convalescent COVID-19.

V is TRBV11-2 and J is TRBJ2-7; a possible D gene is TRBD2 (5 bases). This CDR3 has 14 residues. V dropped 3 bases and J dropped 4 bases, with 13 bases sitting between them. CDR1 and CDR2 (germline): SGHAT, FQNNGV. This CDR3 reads CASSFSGSGYEQYF. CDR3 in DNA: TGTGCCAGCAGCTTTTCGGGATCCGGGTACGAGCAGTACTTC.

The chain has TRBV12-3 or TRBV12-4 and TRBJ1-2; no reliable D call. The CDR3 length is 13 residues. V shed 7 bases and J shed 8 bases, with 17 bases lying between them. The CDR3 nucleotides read TGTGCCAGCACCATTACCGGGGTCGGGGGCTACACCTTC. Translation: CASTITGVGGYTF.

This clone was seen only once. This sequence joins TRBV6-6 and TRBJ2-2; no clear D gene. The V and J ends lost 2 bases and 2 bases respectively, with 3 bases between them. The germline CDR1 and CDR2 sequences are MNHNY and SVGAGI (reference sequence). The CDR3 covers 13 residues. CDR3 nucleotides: TGTGCCAGCAGTTACCTTAACACCGGGGAGCTGTTTTTT. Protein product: CASSYLNTGELFF.

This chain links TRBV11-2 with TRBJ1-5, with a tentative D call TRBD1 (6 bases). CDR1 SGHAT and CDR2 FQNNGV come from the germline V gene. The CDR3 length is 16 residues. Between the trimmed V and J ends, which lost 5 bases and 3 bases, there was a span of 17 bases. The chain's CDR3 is CASSLGTLQSNQPQHF. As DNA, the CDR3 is TGTGCCAGCAGCCTGGGGACACTTCAGTCCAATCAGCCCCAGCATTTT.

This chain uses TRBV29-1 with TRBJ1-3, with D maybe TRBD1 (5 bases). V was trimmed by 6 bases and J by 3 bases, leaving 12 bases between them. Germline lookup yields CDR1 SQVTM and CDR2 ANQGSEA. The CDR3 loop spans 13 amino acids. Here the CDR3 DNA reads TGCAGCGTCGAAACAACAGGTGGAAACACCATATATTTT. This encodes CSVETTGGNTIYF.

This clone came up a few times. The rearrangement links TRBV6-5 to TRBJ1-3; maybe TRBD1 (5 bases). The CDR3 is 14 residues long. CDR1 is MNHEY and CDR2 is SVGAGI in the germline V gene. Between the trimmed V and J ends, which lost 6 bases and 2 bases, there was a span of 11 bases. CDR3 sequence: CASRPQDAGNTIYF. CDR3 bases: TGTGCCAGCAGACCACAGGACGCTGGAAACACCATATATTTT.

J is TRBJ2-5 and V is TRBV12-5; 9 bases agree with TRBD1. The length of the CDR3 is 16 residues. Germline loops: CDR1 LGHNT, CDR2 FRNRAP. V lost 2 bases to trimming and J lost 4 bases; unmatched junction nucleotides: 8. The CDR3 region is CASGLLGDREGETQYF. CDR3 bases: TGTGCTAGTGGTTTGTTAGGGGACAGGGAGGGAGAGACCCAGTACTTC.

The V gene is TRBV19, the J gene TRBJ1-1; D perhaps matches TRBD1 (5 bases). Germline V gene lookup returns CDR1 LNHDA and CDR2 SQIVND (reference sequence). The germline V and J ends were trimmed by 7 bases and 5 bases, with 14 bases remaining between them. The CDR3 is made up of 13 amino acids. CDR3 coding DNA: TGTGCCAGTAAGAGCCAGGGAAGAACTGAAGCTTTCTTT. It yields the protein CASKSQGRTEAFF.

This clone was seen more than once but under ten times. The CDR3 region is CASSLTANSNQPQHF. For the CDR3, the DNA is TGTGCCAGCAGTCTTACTGCGAATAGCAATCAGCCCCAGCATTTT. V and J are TRBV6-5 and TRBJ1-5; D call uncertain. Trimming removed 5 bases at V and 0 bases at J, with 11 bases between. The CDR3 extends over 15 amino acids. The V gene's germline CDR1 is MNHEY and CDR2 SVGAGI.

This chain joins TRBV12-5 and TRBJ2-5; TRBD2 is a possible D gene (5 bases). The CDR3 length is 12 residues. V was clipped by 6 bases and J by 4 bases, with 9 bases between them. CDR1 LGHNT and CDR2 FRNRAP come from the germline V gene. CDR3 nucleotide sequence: TGTGCTAGTGGGGGGAGTAGAGAGACCCAGTACTTC. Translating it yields CASGGSRETQYF.

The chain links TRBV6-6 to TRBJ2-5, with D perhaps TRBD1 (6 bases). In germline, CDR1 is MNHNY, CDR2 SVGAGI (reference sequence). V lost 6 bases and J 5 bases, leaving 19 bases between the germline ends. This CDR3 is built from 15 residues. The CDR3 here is CASSDPRAGAETQYF. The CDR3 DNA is TGTGCCAGCAGCGACCCCCGGGCAGGGGCTGAGACCCAGTACTTC.